This T cell receptor beta chain was recorded in a study of blood T cell repertoires in COVID-19. Study details: Acute and convalescent COVID-19 specimens originated in the United States, Italy and Spain.

The age range of participants was 18 to 89 years, with residence in more than 20 US areas. Per the authors' pipeline: Scientists estimated how many nucleated cells there were by amplifying reference gene primers. The protocol was immunoSEQ multiplex PCR, while the TCRdb copy is restricted to in-frame clones and leaves out a portion. V and J calls and clone size are as listed in that table; D and trimming were resolved from the DNA. The data contain a few hundred thousand clones, 85% to 90% of them singletons. CDR1 is SGDLS, CDR2 YYNGEE, per germline. V gave up 3 bases and J gave up 14 bases; unmatched junction bases: 6. The CDR3 extends over 12 amino acids.

Specimen: PBMCs or T cells enriched from blood (not recorded which). The TCR was taken from a man under 40 who had recovered from COVID-19. The chain is built from TRBV9 and TRBJ2-1; the match to TRBD2 covers 9 bases. The CDR3 DNA reads as TGTGCCAGCAGCGCCCTGCGGGAGGGCAAGTTCTTC. This gives the protein CASSALREGKFF.